Each of the 32 T cell receptor beta chains below was sequenced from the same sample in a study of technical replicates of blood from a handful of donors. Profiled with immunoSEQ multiplex PCR; TCRdb holds only in-frame clones, not every one. The sample consists of about 75,000 clones, around 91% of them appearing once. Sequencing used T cells isolated from PBMCs. The receptor set was obtained from a human donor in good health. Some clones in this sample may be carry-over from other donors' samples.

The genes are TRBV25-1 and TRBJ2-3, with 13 bases lining up with TRBD2. Germline assignment: CDR1 MGHDK and CDR2 SYGVNS. Germline trimming cut 2 bases from V and 9 bases from J; bases unmatched to any gene: 11. CDR3 length equals 17 residues. CDR3 DNA sequence: TGTGCCAGCAGTGAAAAGGAACTAGCGGGAGGGCCGGACACGCAGTATTTT. It specifies CASSEKELAGGPDTQYF.

The chain carries TRBV6-5 and TRBJ1-5, with D unresolved. Germline-derived CDR1 and CDR2 are MNHEY and SVGAGI. Trimming shortened V by 7 bases and J by 4 bases, and 14 bases separated the two germline ends. The CDR3 consists of 14 residues. The CDR3 nucleotides are TGTGCCAGCAAAAGGGCAGGAGGTAATCAGCCCCAGCATTTT. Amino acid sequence: CASKRAGGNQPQHF.

The chain links TRBV4-2 to TRBJ2-3; D unclear. V gave up 4 bases and J gave up 2 bases, with 10 bases separating them. The CDR3 covers 14 residues. Germline assignment: CDR1 LGHNA and CDR2 YNFKEQ. CDR3 residues: CASSRNYNTDTQYF. The CDR3 DNA is TGTGCCAGCAGCCGAAACTACAACACAGATACGCAGTATTTT.

The J gene is TRBJ2-5, the V gene TRBV27; 15 positions match TRBD2. Germline CDR1 reads MNHEY; CDR2 reads SMNVEV (reference sequence). With V trimmed by 5 bases and J by 4 bases, 8 bases remained unmatched. This CDR3 spans 17 amino acids. The CDR3 protein is CASSPGLAGGRRETQYF. The CDR3 DNA follows: TGTGCCAGCAGTCCAGGACTAGCGGGGGGGCGAAGAGAGACCCAGTACTTC.

V is TRBV10-3 and J is TRBJ2-5; 9 bases fit TRBD2. Germline loops: CDR1 ENHRY, CDR2 SYGVKD. V lost 6 bases, J lost 4 bases, and 15 bases stayed unmatched. The CDR3 extends over 17 amino acids. The CDR3 nucleotides are TGTGCCATCAGCGTAGTTCCAGGGCTTAGCGGGAGAGAGACCCAGTACTTC. Its protein is CAISVVPGLSGRETQYF.

This chain links TRBV27 with TRBJ2-1, with D tentatively TRBD2 (5 bases). The CDR3 length is 12 residues. The V and J ends lost 5 bases and 10 bases respectively, with 12 bases between them. CDR1 and CDR2 (germline): MNHEY, SMNVEV (reference sequence). CDR3 region: CASSPPGLEQFF. CDR3 nucleotides: TGTGCCAGCAGTCCGCCCGGACTCGAGCAGTTCTTC.

The rearrangement links TRBV7-8 to TRBJ1-5; 9 bases are shared with TRBD1. CDR1 is SGHVS, CDR2 FQNEAQ, per germline. After removal of 3 bases from V and 6 bases from J, the junction contained 3 bases not matched to a gene. The CDR3 contains 14 residues. DNA for the CDR3: TGTGCCAGCAGCTTTGACAGGGGGGGTCAGCCCCAGCATTTT. This codes for CASSFDRGGQPQHF.

The chain couples TRBV7-9 to TRBJ2-1; TRBD2 is a possible D gene (6 bases). Trimming shortened V by 3 bases and J by 4 bases, and 13 bases separated the two germline ends. The CDR3 consists of 15 residues. Germline V gene data show CDR1 as SEHNR and CDR2 as FQNEAQ (reference sequence). CDR3: CASSFGGREYNEQFF. The CDR3 region has the DNA TGTGCCAGCAGCTTCGGGGGTAGGGAGTACAATGAGCAGTTCTTC. The variable domain in full, with the rest retrieved from reference TRBV7-9 and TRBJ2-1, is DTGVSQNPRHKITKRGQNVTFRCDPISEHNRLYWYRQTLGQGPEFLTYFQNEAQLEKSRLLSDRFSAERPKGSFSTLEIQRTEQGDSAMYLCASSFGGREYNEQFFGPGTRLTVL.

The gene calls are TRBV28 and TRBJ1-5, with D maybe TRBD1 (6 bases). The V and J ends lost 3 bases and 7 bases respectively, with 16 bases between them. The V gene's germline CDR1 is MDHEN and CDR2 SYDVKM. This CDR3 region has 15 residues. The CDR3: CASSFSPQGTQPQHF. CDR3 sequence (DNA): TGTGCCAGCAGTTTCTCTCCACAGGGAACCCAGCCCCAGCATTTT.

The chain has TRBV28 and TRBJ1-4; weak D call: TRBD1 (6 bases). The germline V gene has CDR1 MDHEN and CDR2 SYDVKM. This CDR3 is 15 amino acids long. V was clipped by 8 bases and J by 4 bases, with 17 bases between them. The CDR3 is CASRGGGANNEKLFF. CDR3 sequence (DNA): TGTGCCAGCCGGGGCGGGGGGGCAAATAATGAAAAACTGTTTTTT.

The rearrangement joins TRBV18 to TRBJ2-5; D uncertain. V lost 3 bases and J 0 bases, leaving 11 bases between the germline ends. This CDR3 comprises 15 residues. The germline CDR1 and CDR2 sequences are KGHSH and LQKENI. CDR3 amino acids: CASSPRQLDQETQYF. The CDR3 DNA follows: TGTGCCAGCTCACCTCGGCAGCTAGACCAAGAGACCCAGTACTTC.

The chain is built from TRBV19 and TRBJ1-1; 7 positions match TRBD1. J lost 6 bases, V lost 4 bases, and 5 bases had no gene match. Germline V gene data show CDR1 as LNHDA and CDR2 as SQIVND (reference sequence). The CDR3 spans 13 residues. CDR3 protein: CASSTRRGPEAFF. The CDR3 DNA reads as TGTGCCAGTAGTACTCGTAGGGGGCCTGAAGCTTTCTTT.

This chain uses TRBV2 with TRBJ1-5; D ambiguous. Germline values: CDR1 SNHLY, CDR2 FYNNEI. This CDR3 is 14 amino acids long. V lost 7 bases and J 0 bases, leaving 10 bases between the germline ends. CDR3 DNA: TGTGCCAGCATGCCCTATGATAGCAATCAGCCCCAGCATTTT. Its translation is CASMPYDSNQPQHF.

The V and J genes are TRBV28 and TRBJ1-1; 7 bases agree with TRBD1. The CDR3 contains 13 residues. Germline V gives CDR1 MDHEN, CDR2 SYDVKM. V trimming: 7 bases; J trimming: 1 base; junction bases outside the gene matches: 3. CDR3 nucleotide sequence: TGTGCCAGCACCGGACAGGCGAACACTGAAGCTTTCTTT. Its protein product is CASTGQANTEAFF.

The chain couples TRBV7-2 to TRBJ2-3, with TRBD2 identical over 10 bases. The CDR3 contains 18 residues. The V gene's germline CDR1 is SGHTA and CDR2 FQGNSA. With 1 base clipped from V and 6 bases from J, the junction kept 13 bases outside the gene matches. The CDR3: CASSLVSGGHFLADTQYF. The CDR3 DNA reads as TGTGCCAGCAGCTTAGTTAGCGGGGGGCATTTTCTTGCGGATACGCAGTATTTT. The whole variable domain, filled in from reference TRBV7-2 and TRBJ2-3, reads GAGVSQSPSNKVTEKGKDVELRCDPISGHTALYWYRQSLGQGLEFLIYFQGNSAPDKSGLPSDRFSAERTGGSVSTLTIQRTQQEDSAVYLCASSLVSGGHFLADTQYFGPGTRLTVL.

The chain combines TRBV4-1 with TRBJ2-3; D unresolved. V was shortened by 0 bases and J by 5 bases, with 9 bases between the two germline ends. This CDR3 comprises 14 residues. Germline V lookup: CDR1 MGHRA, CDR2 YSYEKL. CDR3 sequence reads: CASSQDMRGDTQYF. The CDR3 nucleotides read TGCGCCAGCAGCCAAGATATGCGAGGAGATACGCAGTATTTT.

The chain uses TRBV28 and TRBJ2-7, with 9 bases identical to TRBD1. The CDR3 loop spans 13 amino acids. The V gene end was trimmed by 7 bases and the J gene end by 13 bases; junction bases not matched to a gene: 14. From germline, CDR1 is MDHEN and CDR2 SYDVKM. The CDR3 region is CASKPTGGAYYYF. For the CDR3, the DNA is TGTGCCAGCAAGCCTACAGGGGGCGCTTACTACTACTTC.

The V gene is TRBV11-2, the J gene TRBJ1-3; 10 bases match TRBD1. The CDR3 extends over 18 amino acids. CDR1 and CDR2 from the germline V gene are SGHAT and FQNNGV. V dropped 6 bases and J dropped 4; count of bases not matched to a gene: 15. Here the CDR3 reads CASRLPTEGQGFGNTIYF. DNA for the CDR3: TGTGCCAGCAGATTGCCCACTGAGGGACAGGGGTTCGGAAACACCATATATTTT.

The chain has TRBV28 and TRBJ1-4; a possible D gene is TRBD1 (6 bases). The CDR3 covers 13 residues. Germline CDR1 and CDR2: MDHEN and SYDVKM. Trimming shortened V by 9 bases and J by 5 bases, and 13 bases separated the two germline ends. The CDR3 loop is CASITGSNEKLFF. CDR3 sequence (DNA): TGTGCCAGTATAACAGGGTCCAATGAAAAACTGTTTTTT.

The chain recombines TRBV5-4 with TRBJ2-7; 8 bases map to TRBD2. Germline V gene data show CDR1 as SGHNT and CDR2 as YYREEE (reference sequence). The CDR3 length is 17 residues. V was clipped by 0 bases and J by 4 bases; unmatched bases: 12. CDR3 bases: TGTGCCAGCAGCTTGGCTTCCGGCGGGGGGCCCTTATACGAGCAGTACTTC. Residues: CASSLASGGGPLYEQYF.

About this clone: The sample holds other DNA sequences that translate to the same CDR3. This chain connects TRBV28 to TRBJ1-5, with 9 bases lining up with TRBD1. This CDR3 is built from 14 residues. Germline trimming cut 4 bases from V and 5 bases from J; bases unmatched to any gene: 3. CDR1 and CDR2 (germline): MDHEN, SYDVKM. The DNA of the CDR3 is TGTGCCAGCAGTTCGGGACAGGGAGATCAGCCCCAGCATTTT. Protein sequence: CASSSGQGDQPQHF. The full variable domain, its missing parts supplied by reference TRBV28 and TRBJ1-5, is DVKVTQSSRYLVKRTGEKVFLECVQDMDHENMFWYRQDPGLGLRLIYFSYDVKMKEKGDIPEGYSVSREKKERFSLILESASTNQTSMYLCASSSGQGDQPQHFGDGTRLSIL.

The rearrangement uses TRBV5-1 and TRBJ2-1, with unresolved D. Between the trimmed V and J ends, which lost 0 bases and 8 bases, there was a span of 12 bases. The germline V gene has CDR1 SGHRS and CDR2 YFSETQ. CDR3 length: 14 amino acids. In DNA form, the CDR3 reads TGCGCCAGCAGCTTGGCGGTAGCCGAGCATGAGCAGTTCTTC. Protein: CASSLAVAEHEQFF.

This chain connects TRBV5-4 to TRBJ2-5; no firm D call. The CDR3 contains 15 residues. CDR1 and CDR2 (germline): SGHNT, YYREEE (reference sequence). V was trimmed by 1 base and J by 0 bases, leaving 10 bases between them. Here the CDR3 reads CASSLIDKNQETQYF. The CDR3 coding sequence is TGTGCCAGCAGCTTGATAGACAAAAACCAAGAGACCCAGTACTTC.

This rearrangement joins TRBV30 to TRBJ1-2, with D tentatively TRBD1 (5 bases). The CDR3 has 15 amino acids. The germline V gene encodes CDR1 GTSNPN and CDR2 SVGIG (reference sequence). Trimming took 2 bases from V and 2 from J, leaving 15 bases between them. The DNA for the CDR3 is TGTGCCTGGAGTTCTACCCCGGGACTGAACTATGGCTACACCTTC. Translating it yields CAWSSTPGLNYGYTF.

V is TRBV5-4 and J is TRBJ2-3, with 7 bases fitting TRBD2. CDR3 length: 16 amino acids. Germline V lookup: CDR1 SGHNT, CDR2 YYREEE (reference sequence). Trimming took 4 bases from V and 0 from J; bases not matched to a gene: 8. CDR3 bases: TGTGCCAGCAGCCCCGGGTGGGGGGGTAGCACAGATACGCAGTATTTT. Protein product: CASSPGWGGSTDTQYF.

Details on this clone: One end of the junction does not line up with germline, which may come from a read error. The chain uses TRBV27 and TRBJ2-1; possible D gene TRBD1, 5 bases. There are 14 residues in the CDR3. Germline CDR1 and CDR2: MNHEY and SMNVEV (reference sequence). CDR3 region: CAGSSLRVSDEQFF. In DNA, the CDR3 is TGTGCCGGCAGTTCGCTCAGGGTTTCGGATGAGCAGTTCTTC.

The genes are TRBV29-1 and TRBJ2-7; D may be TRBD2 (6 bases). Germline values: CDR1 SQVTM, CDR2 ANQGSEA. Trimming took off 6 bases at V and 0 bases at J, with 9 bases between the two ends. The CDR3 totals 12 residues. DNA of the CDR3: TGCAGCGTCGGGGGTCCCTCCTACGAGCAGTACTTC. Its protein product is CSVGGPSYEQYF.

The J gene is TRBJ2-2, the V gene TRBV7-3; 8 bases are a match to TRBD1. This CDR3 has 16 amino acids. In germline, CDR1 is SGHTA, CDR2 FQGTGA. V lost 4 bases to trimming and J lost 3 bases; unmatched junction nucleotides: 7. The CDR3 DNA reads as TGTGCCAGCAGCTACTCAGGGGGCTTAGACACCGGGGAGCTGTTTTTT. Protein sequence: CASSYSGGLDTGELFF.

The rearrangement links TRBV10-3 to TRBJ2-7; TRBD2 matches 7 bases. Germline CDR1 is ENHRY and CDR2 is SYGVKD. V trimming: 2 bases; J trimming: 3 bases; junction bases outside the gene matches: 10. The CDR3 extends over 16 amino acids. The CDR3 region is CAISEGPREVLYEQYF. CDR3 coding DNA: TGTGCCATCAGTGAGGGCCCTCGGGAGGTCCTCTACGAGCAGTACTTC.

The table lists this clone with a count of one. The gene calls are TRBV5-1 and TRBJ2-6; the D gene is possibly TRBD2 (5 bases). The CDR3 covers 12 residues. V dropped 0 bases and J dropped 12 bases, with 7 bases sitting between them. Germline lookup yields CDR1 SGHRS and CDR2 YFSETQ. Here the CDR3 DNA reads TGCGCCAGCAGCTTGGACGCGGGCGTCCTGACTTTC. Its translation: CASSLDAGVLTF. The full variable domain, its missing parts supplied by reference TRBV5-1 and TRBJ2-6, is KAGVTQTPRYLIKTRGQQVTLSCSPISGHRSVSWYQQTPGQGLQFLFEYFSETQRNKGNFPGRFSGRQFSNSRSEMNVSTLELGDSALYLCASSLDAGVLTFGAGSRLTVL.

The genes are TRBV28 and TRBJ2-5; 9 bases match TRBD1. V shed 4 bases, J shed 4 bases, and the junction held 10 bases outside the gene matches. The CDR3 totals 16 residues. The germline CDR1 and CDR2 sequences are MDHEN and SYDVKM. The chain's CDR3 is CASSSNTGGGRETQYF. DNA for the CDR3: TGTGCCAGCAGTTCAAATACAGGGGGCGGTCGAGAGACCCAGTACTTC.

The V call is TRBV19, the J call TRBJ1-4, with D perhaps matching TRBD1 (6 bases). CDR1 and CDR2 from the germline V gene are LNHDA and SQIVND (reference sequence). The CDR3 is 14 amino acids. Trimming took 3 bases from V and 5 from J, leaving 10 bases between them. CDR3 in amino acids: CASSIGQLNEKLFF. In nucleotides, the CDR3 is TGTGCCAGTAGTATCGGACAGCTAAATGAAAAACTGTTTTTT.